This T cell receptor beta chain was captured by sequencing in a study of control samples from healthy donors and cancer patients. This CDR3 spans 16 amino acids. After removal of 5 bases from V and 4 bases from J, the junction contained 11 bases not matched to a gene. Germline assignment: CDR1 SEHNR and CDR2 FQNEAQ (reference sequence). Sequencing used immunoSEQ multiplex PCR; TCRdb keeps in-frame clones, though not all of them. Of just over 150,000 clones listed, 85% to 95% are singletons. V gene TRBV7-9 combines with J gene TRBJ2-7; the match to TRBD1 covers 10 bases. Sample: blood. This sequence was found in a man aged 50-59 years in good health. The CDR3: CASSRLGTGVIYEQYF. The DNA for the CDR3 is TGTGCCAGCAGCCGTTTGGGGACAGGGGTGATTTACGAGCAGTACTTC.